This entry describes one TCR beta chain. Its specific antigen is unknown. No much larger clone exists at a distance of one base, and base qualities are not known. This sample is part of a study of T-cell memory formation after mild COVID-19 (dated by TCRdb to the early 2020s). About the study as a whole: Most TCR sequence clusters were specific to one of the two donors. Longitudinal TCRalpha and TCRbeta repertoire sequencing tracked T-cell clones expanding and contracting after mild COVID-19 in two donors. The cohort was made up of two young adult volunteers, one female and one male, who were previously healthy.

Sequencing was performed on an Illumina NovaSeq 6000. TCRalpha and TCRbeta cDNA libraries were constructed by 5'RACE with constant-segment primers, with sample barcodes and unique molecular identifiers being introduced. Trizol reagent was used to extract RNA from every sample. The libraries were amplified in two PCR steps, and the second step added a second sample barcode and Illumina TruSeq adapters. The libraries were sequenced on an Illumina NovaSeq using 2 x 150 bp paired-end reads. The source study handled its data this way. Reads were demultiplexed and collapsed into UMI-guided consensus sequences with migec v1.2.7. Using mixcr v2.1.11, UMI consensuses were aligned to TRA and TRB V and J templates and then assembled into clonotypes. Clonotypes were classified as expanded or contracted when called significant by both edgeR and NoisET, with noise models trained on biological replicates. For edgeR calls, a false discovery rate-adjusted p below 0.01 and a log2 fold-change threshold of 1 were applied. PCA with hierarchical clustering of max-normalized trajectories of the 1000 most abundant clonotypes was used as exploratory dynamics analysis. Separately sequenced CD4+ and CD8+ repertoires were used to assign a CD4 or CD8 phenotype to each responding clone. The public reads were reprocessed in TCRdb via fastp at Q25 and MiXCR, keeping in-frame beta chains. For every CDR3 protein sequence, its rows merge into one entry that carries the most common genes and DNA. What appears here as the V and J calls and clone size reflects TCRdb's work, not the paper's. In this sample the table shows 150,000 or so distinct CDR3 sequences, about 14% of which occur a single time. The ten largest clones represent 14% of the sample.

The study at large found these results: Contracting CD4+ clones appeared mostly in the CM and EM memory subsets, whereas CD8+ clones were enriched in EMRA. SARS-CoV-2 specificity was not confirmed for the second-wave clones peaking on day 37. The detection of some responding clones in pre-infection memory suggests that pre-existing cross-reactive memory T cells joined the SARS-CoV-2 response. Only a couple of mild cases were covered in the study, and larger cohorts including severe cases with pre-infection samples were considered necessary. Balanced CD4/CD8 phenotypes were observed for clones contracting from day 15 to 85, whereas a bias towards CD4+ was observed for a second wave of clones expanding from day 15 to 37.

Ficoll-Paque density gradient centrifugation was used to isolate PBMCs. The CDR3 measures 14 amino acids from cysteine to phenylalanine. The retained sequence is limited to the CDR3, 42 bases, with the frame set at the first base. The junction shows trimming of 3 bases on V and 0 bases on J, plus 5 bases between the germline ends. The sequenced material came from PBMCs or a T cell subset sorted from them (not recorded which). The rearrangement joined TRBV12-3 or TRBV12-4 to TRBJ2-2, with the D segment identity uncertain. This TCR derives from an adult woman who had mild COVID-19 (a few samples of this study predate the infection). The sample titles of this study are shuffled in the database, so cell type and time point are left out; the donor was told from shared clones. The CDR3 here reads CASSLASNTGELFF. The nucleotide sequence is TGTGCCAGCAGTTTGGCATCGAACACCGGGGAGCTGTTTTTT.